Each of the 13 T cell receptor beta chains below was sequenced from the same sample in a study of CD8 T cells in Susac syndrome. After extraction with the RNeasy kit, about 0.45 to 1 ug of the RNA was reverse transcribed using random hexamers. TCRdb reprocessed the immunoSEQ multiplex PCR reads with MiXCR, giving one entry per CDR3 protein. Of about 200,000 distinct CDR3 sequences in the sample, roughly 91% were seen once. Material for sequencing was CD4+ T cells from PBMCs. These receptors were obtained from a human donor with Susac syndrome.

This clonotype was recorded a few times. The rearrangement uses TRBV20-1 and TRBJ2-3; perhaps TRBD2 as D (5 bases). V was pared by 3 bases and J by 0 bases, with 13 bases between. From germline, CDR1 is DFQATT and CDR2 SNEGSKA (reference sequence). The CDR3 is 15 amino acids. The CDR3 coding sequence is TGCAGTGCTAGGGACTCTCAGAAAAGCACAGATACGCAGTATTTT. It codes for CSARDSQKSTDTQYF.

The chain joins TRBV28 to TRBJ1-2; possibly TRBD1 for D (6 bases). Per the germline V gene, CDR1 is MDHEN and CDR2 is SYDVKM. The V end was cut by 5 bases, the J end by 4 bases, with 11 bases between. The CDR3 loop spans 13 amino acids. The DNA of the CDR3 is TGTGCCAGCAGTCGAGGGGGGATCTATGGCTACACCTTC. This sequence encodes CASSRGGIYGYTF.

This clonotype appeared a single time. This chain joins TRBV5-1 and TRBJ1-2; a weak D match, TRBD1 (6 bases). V lost 5 bases, J lost 0 bases, and 17 bases lay in between. The CDR3 loop spans 16 amino acids. CDR1 is SGHRS, CDR2 YFSETQ, per germline. The CDR3 coding sequence is TGCGCCAGCAGTATGGGGGGCTACCTGACTAACTATGGCTACACCTTC. As protein: CASSMGGYLTNYGYTF.

This chain joins TRBV28 and TRBJ2-3; the match to TRBD2 covers 8 bases. This CDR3 is 15 amino acids long. The J segment lost 1 base and the V segment lost 7 bases, leaving 7 bases of the junction unmatched. The germline CDR1 and CDR2 sequences are MDHEN and SYDVKM. The chain's CDR3 is CASNVWREGTDTQYF. The CDR3 DNA follows: TGTGCCAGCAATGTTTGGCGGGAGGGCACAGATACGCAGTATTTT.

The chain uses TRBV10-3 and TRBJ2-3; 11 bases agree with TRBD2. J was trimmed by 4 bases and V by 3 bases; bases with no gene match: 6. The CDR3 sequence is 16 residues long. Germline-derived CDR1 and CDR2 are ENHRY and SYGVKD. The CDR3, as DNA: TGTGCCATCAGTGACGCTAGCGGGAGGACCGCAGATACGCAGTATTTT. Its translation: CAISDASGRTADTQYF.

The rearrangement uses TRBV6-1 and TRBJ2-2; TRBD1 agrees at 7 bases. Germline V lookup: CDR1 MNHNS, CDR2 SASEGT. This CDR3 spans 14 amino acids. V was clipped by 9 bases and J by 5 bases; unmatched bases: 9. CDR3 sequence reads: CASRVYRGTGELFF. The CDR3 DNA is TGTGCCAGTAGAGTGTACAGGGGAACCGGGGAGCTGTTTTTT.

The chain carries TRBV10-3 and TRBJ2-7; D is perhaps TRBD1 (6 bases). V was shortened by 6 bases and J by 7 bases, with 13 bases between the two germline ends. Germline lookup yields CDR1 ENHRY and CDR2 SYGVKD. CDR3 size: 12 residues. The CDR3 region is CAISRQEEEQYF. DNA of the CDR3: TGTGCCATCAGCCGACAGGAGGAAGAGCAGTACTTC.

This chain uses TRBV3-1 with TRBJ2-1; D is undetermined. V was shortened by 2 bases and J by 10 bases, with 6 bases between the two germline ends. CDR1 is LGHDT, CDR2 YNNKEL, per germline (reference sequence). CDR3 size: 11 residues. The CDR3 DNA reads as TGTGCCAGCAGCCAATTCAAAGAGCAGTTCTTC. Amino acid sequence: CASSQFKEQFF.

In this sample, this clonotype turned up once. The chain employs TRBV2 and TRBJ1-2, with a weak D call TRBD1 (5 bases). This CDR3 spans 13 amino acids. Germline V gene lookup returns CDR1 SNHLY and CDR2 FYNNEI. Trimming took 4 bases from V and 2 from J, leaving 8 bases between them. The CDR3 sequence is CASSGDQNYGYTF. Written as DNA, the CDR3 is TGTGCCAGCAGTGGGGACCAGAACTATGGCTACACCTTC. The full variable domain, with the rest looked up from reference TRBV2 and TRBJ1-2, is EPEVTQTPSHQVTQMGQEVILRCVPISNHLYFYWYRQILGQKVEFLVSFYNNEISEKSEIFDDQFSVERPDGSNFTLKIRSTKLEDSAMYFCASSGDQNYGYTFGSGTRLTVV.

The rearrangement joins TRBV6-2 or TRBV6-3 to TRBJ1-2; 8 bases agree with TRBD1. The CDR3 has 16 amino acids. J gave up 0 bases and V 10 bases, and 13 bases lay outside the gene matches. Germline V gives CDR1 MNHEY, CDR2 SVGEGT. CDR3 bases: TGTGCCACCGTAATCCAGGGGGCAGCAGCTAACTATGGCTACACCTTC. This encodes CATVIQGAAANYGYTF.

The chain employs TRBV10-3 and TRBJ1-2; D may be TRBD1 (5 bases). V was cut by 10 bases and J by 3 bases, with 12 bases left in between. The CDR3 runs 12 residues. Germline values: CDR1 ENHRY, CDR2 SYGVKD. The DNA for the CDR3 is TGTGCCACAAAGGACACCGACTATGGCTACACCTTC. It is translated as CATKDTDYGYTF.

This sequence joins TRBV20-1 and TRBJ2-7; 8 bases are shared with TRBD2. This CDR3 is built from 14 residues. V lost 3 bases to trimming and J lost 3 bases; unmatched junction nucleotides: 7. Germline CDR1 is DFQATT and CDR2 is SNEGSKA (reference sequence). In DNA form, the CDR3 reads TGCAGTGCTAGCCCCAGCGGGAGTTTCTACGAGCAGTACTTC. It yields the protein CSASPSGSFYEQYF.

The gene calls are TRBV7-9 and TRBJ2-1, with 7 bases lining up with TRBD1. The ends lost 1 base at V and 4 bases at J; junction bases unmatched: 4. The CDR3 totals 15 residues. The germline gives CDR1 SEHNR, CDR2 FQNEAQ (reference sequence). Here the CDR3 reads CASSLEGQMYNEQFF. Written as DNA, the CDR3 is TGTGCCAGCAGCTTAGAGGGACAGATGTACAATGAGCAGTTCTTC. Filled out from reference TRBV7-9 and TRBJ2-1, the complete variable domain reads DTGVSQNPRHKITKRGQNVTFRCDPISEHNRLYWYRQTLGQGPEFLTYFQNEAQLEKSRLLSDRFSAERPKGSFSTLEIQRTEQGDSAMYLCASSLEGQMYNEQFFGPGTRLTVL.